The 32 T cell receptor beta chains in this list originate from one sample, sequenced in a study of cytomegalovirus exposure and HLA in healthy donors. Primers: 60 Vbeta forward and 13 Jbeta reverse. Repertoires were generated with immunoSEQ multiplex PCR, while TCRdb's copy carries only in-frame clones and drops some. This sample has just under 250,000 clones, with roughly 80% found just once. What was sequenced was PBMCs. These receptors were collected from a woman aged 40 to 55 in good health and CMV-seropositive.

The chain combines TRBV4-1 with TRBJ2-2, with 7 bases lining up with TRBD1. In germline, CDR1 is MGHRA, CDR2 YSYEKL. The J segment lost 8 bases and the V segment lost 3 bases, leaving 12 bases of the junction unmatched. The CDR3 extends over 16 amino acids. The CDR3 here is CASSQARQGPLGELFF. CDR3 DNA: TGCGCCAGCAGCCAGGCGAGACAGGGCCCTTTGGGGGAGCTGTTTTTT.

This clone has a handful of counts. The rearrangement links TRBV14 to TRBJ2-3; D is undetermined. V was clipped by 1 base and J by 6 bases, with 5 bases between them. The length of the CDR3 is 12 residues. The germline V gene encodes CDR1 SGHDN and CDR2 FVKESK. The CDR3 nucleotides are TGTGCCAGCAGCCAAGTCGTTGATACGCAGTATTTT. It specifies CASSQVVDTQYF.

This sequence joins TRBV7-9 and TRBJ2-2; D is uncertain. The CDR3 is 14 amino acids. V lost 3 bases and J 8 bases, leaving 13 bases between the germline ends. CDR1 is SEHNR, CDR2 FQNEAQ, per germline (reference sequence). The CDR3 protein is CASSFDQRIGELFF. The CDR3 nucleotides read TGTGCCAGCAGCTTCGACCAGAGGATAGGGGAGCTGTTTTTT.

This chain uses TRBV18 with TRBJ1-1; no clear D gene. Germline assignment: CDR1 KGHSH and CDR2 LQKENI. The V end was cut by 5 bases, the J end by 0 bases, with 19 bases between. CDR3 length equals 17 residues. In nucleotides, the CDR3 is TGTGCCAGCTCAGGGAGGGCCAGTGTCATTATGAACACTGAAGCTTTCTTT. Its translation: CASSGRASVIMNTEAFF.

The J gene is TRBJ1-1, the V gene TRBV18; 7 nucleotides align to TRBD1. This CDR3 is 16 amino acids long. The germline V gene has CDR1 KGHSH and CDR2 LQKENI. J gave up 0 bases and V 4 bases, and 8 bases lay outside the gene matches. The CDR3 nucleotides are TGTGCCAGCTCACTCACAGGGGTTCTCATGAACACTGAAGCTTTCTTT. Its protein is CASSLTGVLMNTEAFF.

The V gene is TRBV7-9, the J gene TRBJ2-5, with D unclear. The J call may be wrong; the DNA end is better matched by TRBJ2-7. The germline gives CDR1 SEHNR, CDR2 FQNEAQ (reference sequence). The CDR3 runs to 13 residues. The CDR3 is CASSFDTLYEQYF. DNA for the CDR3: TGTGCCAGCAGCTTCGACACGCTCTACGAGCAGTACTTC.

This clone was seen only a few times. This chain joins TRBV15 and TRBJ2-1; TRBD2 aligns across 10 bases. Germline assignment: CDR1 LNHNV and CDR2 YYDKDF (reference sequence). The V segment lost 0 bases and the J segment 9 bases; nucleotides outside the gene matches: 8. The CDR3 is made up of 16 amino acids. CDR3 region: CATSRDILAGVGEQFF. The CDR3 DNA reads TGTGCCACCAGCAGAGATATCCTAGCGGGAGTAGGTGAGCAGTTCTTC.

This chain uses TRBV5-1 with TRBJ1-2; TRBD1 matches 7 bases. Germline V gene data show CDR1 as SGHRS and CDR2 as YFSETQ. The CDR3 length is 14 residues. V lost 5 bases and J lost 6; bases outside the gene matches: 10. The CDR3 protein is CASSEVGTVDGYTF. CDR3 DNA: TGCGCCAGCAGTGAGGTCGGGACAGTGGATGGCTACACCTTC.

This CDR3 reads CASSLAGAYTDTQYF. The CDR3, as DNA: TGTGCCAGCTCGCTAGCGGGGGCCTACACAGATACGCAGTATTTT. The chain joins TRBV11-1 to TRBJ2-3; TRBD2 matches 10 bases. J was trimmed by 2 bases and V by 8 bases; bases with no gene match: 7. The germline V gene has CDR1 SGHAT and CDR2 FQDESV (reference sequence). This CDR3 has 15 residues. Combining the CDR3 with reference TRBV11-1 and TRBJ2-3 gives the whole variable domain EAEVAQSPRYKITEKSQAVAFWCDPISGHATLYWYRQILGQGPELLVQFQDESVVDDSQLPKDRFSAERLKGVDSTLKIQPAELGDSAMYLCASSLAGAYTDTQYFGPGTRLTVL.

The gene calls are TRBV9 and TRBJ2-1; TRBD1 matches 9 bases. V trimming: 0 bases; J trimming: 8 bases; junction bases outside the gene matches: 6. CDR1 and CDR2 from the germline V gene are SGDLS and YYNGEE. This CDR3 is built from 15 residues. DNA of the CDR3: TGTGCCAGCAGCGTAGGGGGACAGGGTTTGGATGAGCAGTTCTTC. Residues: CASSVGGQGLDEQFF. The complete variable domain, with remaining parts taken from reference TRBV9 and TRBJ2-1, reads DSGVTQTPKHLITATGQRVTLRCSPRSGDLSVYWYQQSLDQGLQFLIQYYNGEERAKGNILERFSAQQFPDLHSELNLSSLELGDSALYFCASSVGGQGLDEQFFGPGTRLTVL.

The J gene is TRBJ1-1, the V gene TRBV11-2, with D unresolved. The germline CDR1 and CDR2 sequences are SGHAT and FQNNGV. The CDR3 covers 11 residues. The germline V and J ends were trimmed by 5 bases and 11 bases, with 12 bases remaining between them. The CDR3 region is CASSQTWEAFF. CDR3 nucleotide sequence: TGTGCCAGCAGCCAAACGTGGGAGGCTTTCTTT.

The J gene is TRBJ2-6, the V gene TRBV7-2; D not resolved. CDR3 size: 15 residues. CDR1 and CDR2 from the germline V gene are SGHTA and FQGNSA. Trimming cost V 5 bases and J 3 bases, with 11 bases left between them. Here the CDR3 reads CASSLNQVGANVLTF. CDR3 sequence (DNA): TGTGCCAGCAGCCTCAACCAGGTTGGGGCCAACGTCCTGACTTTC. Full variable domain (remainder filled in from reference TRBV7-2 and TRBJ2-6): GAGVSQSPSNKVTEKGKDVELRCDPISGHTALYWYRQSLGQGLEFLIYFQGNSAPDKSGLPSDRFSAERTGGSVSTLTIQRTQQEDSAVYLCASSLNQVGANVLTFGAGSRLTVL.

This clone is a singleton in its sample. The J gene is TRBJ2-3, the V gene TRBV11-2, with 7 nucleotides matching TRBD2. The CDR3 is 17 residues long. Germline V lookup: CDR1 SGHAT, CDR2 FQNNGV. V shed 5 bases and J 0 bases; nucleotides not matched to a gene: 11. DNA for the CDR3: TGTGCCAGCAGCCCCGGGGCTAGCGGCCCGAGCACAGATACGCAGTATTTT. Translation gives CASSPGASGPSTDTQYF.

J is TRBJ2-7 and V is TRBV6-1; D remains ambiguous. The CDR3 has 14 amino acids. Germline V gene lookup returns CDR1 MNHNS and CDR2 SASEGT. V lost 7 bases, J lost 2 bases, and 15 bases lay in between. The CDR3 loop reads CASTDPQEAYEQYF. The CDR3 coding sequence is TGTGCCAGCACCGACCCTCAGGAAGCCTACGAGCAGTACTTC.

V is TRBV18 and J is TRBJ2-7, with a possible D match to TRBD2 (5 bases). The ends were cut back, 2 bases at V and 3 bases at J, with 11 bases in the middle. Germline CDR1 is KGHSH and CDR2 is LQKENI. The CDR3 runs to 14 residues. The CDR3 nucleotides are TGTGCCAGCTCACCAGCCGGGAAAAACTACGAGCAGTACTTC. Protein sequence: CASSPAGKNYEQYF.

The chain's CDR3 is CASSQRGGNYNEQFF. In DNA form, the CDR3 reads TGCGCCAGCAGCCAACGCGGGGGGAACTACAATGAGCAGTTCTTC. The chain carries TRBV4-3 and TRBJ2-1; 8 positions agree with TRBD2. The V gene end was trimmed by 2 bases and the J gene end by 3 bases; junction bases not matched to a gene: 3. The germline V gene has CDR1 LGHNA and CDR2 YSLEER. This CDR3 is built from 15 residues.

This clone is a singleton in its sample. The CDR3 loop is CASSLRMARGDDEQFF. Here the CDR3 DNA reads TGTGCCAGCAGCTTAAGGATGGCTCGGGGAGACGATGAGCAGTTCTTC. The V gene is TRBV7-3, the J gene TRBJ2-1, with D possibly matching TRBD2 (5 bases). V lost 1 base and J lost 8, with 18 bases in between. Germline V gene lookup returns CDR1 SGHTA and CDR2 FQGTGA. There are 16 residues in the CDR3.

This clone has a handful of counts. The chain is built from TRBV11-3 and TRBJ1-1, with D unresolved. CDR1 and CDR2 from the germline V gene are SGHNT and YENEEA. With 7 bases removed from V and 1 base from J, the gap between germline ends came to 10 bases. The CDR3 covers 13 residues. CDR3 in amino acids: CASKRLQNTEAFF. The CDR3 DNA follows: TGTGCCAGCAAGCGACTTCAGAACACTGAAGCTTTCTTT.

This clone was seen only once. The chain couples TRBV9 to TRBJ1-2; tentatively, D is TRBD1 (6 bases). CDR3 length: 15 amino acids. Germline assignment: CDR1 SGDLS and CDR2 YYNGEE. V lost 2 bases, J lost 1 base, and 12 bases lay in between. CDR3 nucleotides: TGTGCCAGCAGCGTCCGGGACACCATTAACTATGGCTACACCTTC. Amino acid sequence: CASSVRDTINYGYTF.

This clone has only a few counts. The chain employs TRBV7-9 and TRBJ1-4; 9 nucleotides line up with TRBD1. The CDR3 runs 16 residues. From germline, CDR1 is SEHNR and CDR2 FQNEAQ (reference sequence). V gave up 1 base and J gave up 4 bases; unmatched junction bases: 4. The chain's CDR3 is CASSLGGQGLNEKLFF. CDR3 nucleotide sequence: TGTGCCAGCAGCTTAGGGGGACAGGGCCTTAATGAAAAACTGTTTTTT.

V gene TRBV9 combines with J gene TRBJ2-1; D perhaps matches TRBD1 (7 bases). The CDR3 extends over 14 amino acids. Trimming stripped 3 bases from V and 6 bases from J, with 13 bases between. CDR1 is SGDLS, CDR2 YYNGEE, per germline. The CDR3 region has the DNA TGTGCCAGCAGCGGCGGGACAGCCATCAATGAGCAGTTCTTC. Translated, it gives CASSGGTAINEQFF.

J is TRBJ2-3 and V is TRBV11-2; 7 positions agree with TRBD1. Trimming at V came to 3 bases and at J to 2 bases, leaving 14 bases not matched to a gene. The germline gives CDR1 SGHAT, CDR2 FQNNGV. This CDR3 spans 18 amino acids. CDR3 protein: CASSLSLRGQMYTDTQYF. The CDR3 nucleotides are TGTGCCAGCAGCTTGAGTTTGAGGGGGCAAATGTACACAGATACGCAGTATTTT.

This clone was counted between two and nine times. The chain couples TRBV2 to TRBJ1-2, with D possibly matching TRBD1 (5 bases). Per germline, CDR1 SNHLY and CDR2 FYNNEI. The CDR3 is 14 amino acids. V was pared by 7 bases and J by 4 bases, with 16 bases between. CDR3 in DNA: TGTGCCAGCATAGAGGAGGGGCTGGTCTATGGCTACACCTTC. Its translation: CASIEEGLVYGYTF.

This clone was seen a handful of times. The J gene is TRBJ2-1, the V gene TRBV4-3; no clear D gene. V lost 3 bases to trimming and J lost 5 bases, with 8 bases between them. Germline CDR1 LGHNA, CDR2 YSLEER. This CDR3 region has 13 residues. The CDR3 region is CASSHVRDNEQFF. Written as DNA, the CDR3 is TGCGCCAGCAGCCATGTCCGAGACAATGAGCAGTTCTTC.

The V gene is TRBV18, the J gene TRBJ1-1; possibly TRBD1 for D (6 bases). Germline V CDR1 and CDR2: KGHSH, LQKENI. This CDR3 has 15 amino acids. The ends were cut back, 3 bases at V and 2 bases at J, with 13 bases in the middle. CDR3 nucleotide sequence: TGTGCCAGCTCACCGGGGACACCTTTTAACACTGAAGCTTTCTTT. This codes for CASSPGTPFNTEAFF.

The rearrangement links TRBV29-1 to TRBJ2-6; 7 positions agree with TRBD1. Germline trimming cut 8 bases from V and 4 bases from J; bases unmatched to any gene: 5. The CDR3 runs to 13 residues. Per germline, CDR1 SQVTM and CDR2 ANQGSEA. CDR3 in amino acids: CSIQGSGANVLTF. The CDR3 DNA reads TGCAGCATACAGGGGTCCGGGGCCAACGTCCTGACTTTC.

This clone was counted a few times. The rearrangement joins TRBV25-1 to TRBJ1-2; D gene unclear. Germline V CDR1 and CDR2: MGHDK, SYGVNS. Between the trimmed V and J ends, which lost 3 bases and 4 bases, there was a span of 9 bases. The CDR3 sequence is 13 residues long. DNA of the CDR3: TGTGCCAGCAGTGAGAAGATGAGCTATGGCTACACCTTC. Protein product: CASSEKMSYGYTF.

In the case of this clone: A junction end diverges from the germline sequence, so it may reflect a read error. The chain uses TRBV7-9 and TRBJ2-3; possible D gene TRBD1, 5 bases. Germline CDR1 is SEHNR and CDR2 is FQNEAQ (reference sequence). The CDR3 runs to 11 residues. CDR3 DNA sequence: TGTTCCAGCAGCCAGGGAGATACGCAGTATTTT. Translating gives CSSSQGDTQYF. Based on the CDR3 plus reference TRBV7-9 and TRBJ2-3, the full variable domain is DTGVSQNPRHKITKRGQNVTFRCDPISEHNRLYWYRQTLGQGPEFLTYFQNEAQLEKSRLLSDRFSAERPKGSFSTLEIQRTEQGDSAMYLCSSSQGDTQYFGPGTRLTVL.

The chain combines TRBV5-1 with TRBJ1-3; D gene unclear. V was cut by 6 bases and J by 2 bases, with 3 bases left in between. Per the germline V gene, CDR1 is SGHRS and CDR2 is YFSETQ. The CDR3 totals 11 residues. The CDR3 spells CASTAGNTIYF. Written as DNA, the CDR3 is TGCGCCAGCACCGCTGGAAACACCATATATTTT.

The CDR3 DNA is TGTGCCAGCAGCTTAGAGGCTAGGCGGGTAGCTTTCTTT. Amino acids: CASSLEARRVAFF. The chain has TRBV7-2 and TRBJ1-1; D is unresolved. Trimming removed 1 base from V and 10 bases from J, with 13 bases in between. Germline lookup yields CDR1 SGHTA and CDR2 FQGNSA. CDR3 size: 13 residues.

This chain links TRBV2 with TRBJ2-7; 10 positions agree with TRBD2. The trim removed 3 bases at V and 0 bases at J, leaving 2 bases unmatched. Germline CDR1 is SNHLY and CDR2 is FYNNEI. The CDR3 is 15 amino acids. CDR3 region: CASSDIAGGSYEQYF. The CDR3, as DNA: TGTGCCAGCAGTGACATAGCGGGAGGCTCCTACGAGCAGTACTTC.

This rearrangement joins TRBV19 to TRBJ2-7, with 8 positions matching TRBD1. V was pared by 3 bases and J by 3 bases, with 7 bases of the junction left unmatched. The V gene's germline CDR1 is LNHDA and CDR2 SQIVND (reference sequence). This CDR3 has 15 residues. The CDR3 sequence is CASSIQTGALYEQYF. The CDR3 DNA follows: TGTGCCAGTAGTATCCAGACAGGGGCCCTCTACGAGCAGTACTTC.